The 2 T cell receptor beta chains listed next were all sequenced from one sample in a study of fetal regulatory T cell absence and autoimmunity. Libraries were prepared by immunoSEQ multiplex PCR; TCRdb keeps only in-frame clonotypes and omits some of them. The sample carries 95,000 to 100,000 clones, 72% recorded once. What was sequenced was pancreas tissue. Receptors were obtained from a male donor with IPEX syndrome.

This rearrangement joins TRBV30 to TRBJ1-3, with D uncertain. Trimming stripped 2 bases from V and 0 bases from J, with 11 bases between. The CDR3 spans 15 residues. CDR1 is GTSNPN and CDR2 is SVGIG in the germline V gene (reference sequence). CDR3 coding DNA: TGTGCCTGGAGTACTGGCGGATCCTCTGGAAACACCATATATTTT. This encodes CAWSTGGSSGNTIYF.

A note on this clone: This could be a read error, since a much larger clone is one nucleotide away. This chain uses TRBV5-4 with TRBJ2-2; 8 positions agree with TRBD1. Per the germline V gene, CDR1 is SGHNT and CDR2 is YYREEE (reference sequence). CDR3 length: 15 amino acids. J gave up 1 base and V 5 bases, and 4 bases lay outside the gene matches. The CDR3: CASSSGTGNTGELFF. The CDR3 DNA sequence: TGTGCCAGCAGTTCCGGGACAGGGAACACCGGGGAGCTGTTTTTT.